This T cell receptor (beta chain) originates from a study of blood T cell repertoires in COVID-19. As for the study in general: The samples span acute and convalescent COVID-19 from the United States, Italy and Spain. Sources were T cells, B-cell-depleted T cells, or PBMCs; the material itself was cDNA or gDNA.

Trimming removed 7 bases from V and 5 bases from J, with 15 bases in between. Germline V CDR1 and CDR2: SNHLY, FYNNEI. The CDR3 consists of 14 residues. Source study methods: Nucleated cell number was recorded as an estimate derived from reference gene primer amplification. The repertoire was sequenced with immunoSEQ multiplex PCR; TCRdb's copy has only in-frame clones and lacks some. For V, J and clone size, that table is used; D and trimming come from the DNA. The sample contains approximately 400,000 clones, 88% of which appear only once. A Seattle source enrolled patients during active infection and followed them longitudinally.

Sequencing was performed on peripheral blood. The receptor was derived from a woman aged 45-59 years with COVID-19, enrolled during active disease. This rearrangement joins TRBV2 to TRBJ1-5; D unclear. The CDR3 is CASNPDTPHQPQHF. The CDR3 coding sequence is TGTGCCAGCAACCCAGACACCCCCCATCAGCCCCAGCATTTT.